These T cell receptor beta chains were read from a single sample in a study of beta chain features in type 1 diabetes. Using immunoSEQ multiplex PCR, the repertoire was profiled, and TCRdb retains in-frame clones only, with some absent. The data hold about 370,000 clones, with 8.5% to 10% observed a single time. Sequencing was performed on central memory CD4+ T cells from blood. The source of these receptors is a man aged 25-45 years with type 1 diabetes. Each CDR3 is given with its conserved first and last residue.

TRBV5-1,TRBJ1-1,CASSPGQGYTEAFF
TRBV4-1,TRBJ1-5,CASSQVPGLPQPQHF
TRBV6-6,TRBJ1-5,CASSPRTADQPQHF
TRBV2,TRBJ2-6,CASSLRSGANVLTF
TRBV6-1,TRBJ2-5,CASSAQERAKAETQYF
TRBV19,TRBJ1-1,CASTTGATNTEAFF
TRBV28,TRBJ2-7,CASFPSGTSDEQYF
TRBV28,TRBJ2-7,CASSSHAGGPGEQYF
TRBV10-3,TRBJ2-1,CAISAGAGPYNEQFF
TRBV7-2,TRBJ2-6,CASSSWGSGANVLTF
TRBV6-6,TRBJ2-5,CASSYSGGTTQYF
TRBV6-5,TRBJ1-4,CASSYQSSTTNEKLFF
TRBV29-1,TRBJ2-3,CSVDGSRGLGQYF
TRBV11-2,TRBJ2-7,CASSLVGSGRARYEQYF
TRBV6-6,TRBJ1-5,CASSYFSNQPQHF
TRBV6-5,TRBJ1-1,CASTQDREAFF
TRBV6-6,TRBJ1-3,CASSKQQDRGNTIYF
TRBV6-5,TRBJ2-5,CASRADGEETQYF
TRBV5-1,TRBJ2-5,CASSPLGRGSTETQYF
TRBV7-6,TRBJ2-5,CASSLVVGRADQETQYF
TRBV7-3,TRBJ1-1,CASSPDGRFGTEAFF
TRBV10-3,TRBJ2-1,CAISESTGQGAYNEQFF
TRBV29-1,TRBJ2-5,CSVEVSSGTGAETQYF
TRBV9,TRBJ2-1,CASTRYGGGHNEQFF
TRBV15,TRBJ1-4,CATSRSTGGMEKLFF
TRBV28,TRBJ1-1,CASSFVGTPEAFF
TRBV7-9,TRBJ2-1,CASSRQQNEQFF
TRBV28,TRBJ1-1,CASSSGQGSTEAFF
TRBV6-6,TRBJ1-5,CASSPRDSNQPQHF
TRBV7-8,TRBJ2-7,CASIHLAGGLEQYF
TRBV19,TRBJ2-1,CASSTITSGSNHEQFF
TRBV2,TRBJ2-3,CASSGDRDDTDTQYF
TRBV2,TRBJ2-5,CATGPALYQETQYF
TRBV6-1,TRBJ1-1,CASSEQGYTEAFF
TRBV7-2,TRBJ1-1,CASRRQEDTEAFF
TRBV7-9,TRBJ1-1,CASSLVFRGVTEAFF
TRBV28,TRBJ2-1,CASSLLTSEPYNEQFF
TRBV11-2,TRBJ1-1,CASSQTGADTEAFF
TRBV7-2,TRBJ2-7,CASSPQSTRGNEQYF
TRBV5-4,TRBJ2-1,CASSLWRQSSYNEQFF
TRBV7-9,TRBJ2-1,CASSPPLGREDNEQFF
TRBV5-1,TRBJ1-2,CASSPISGGDNYGYTF
TRBV27,TRBJ1-1,CASSYQTGNTEAFF
TRBV2,TRBJ2-3,CASSEIPTVPSTDTQYF
TRBV5-4,TRBJ1-4,CASSPAGGGTNEKLFF
TRBV6-1,TRBJ1-2,CASSSTGEKGYTF
TRBV2,TRBJ1-1,CASAEESNTEAFF
TRBV19,TRBJ2-7,CASSLESGTYEQYF
TRBV29-1,TRBJ1-1,CSVDGGARDTEAFF
TRBV10-3,TRBJ1-4,CASKSGGSNEKLFF